The next 16 T cell receptor beta chains were all read from a single sample in a study of shared clonotypes between healthy human individuals. Assay used: immunoSEQ multiplex PCR; TCRdb lists only in-frame clones, some missing. The sample comprises roughly 2.4 million clones, approximately 95% of which are singletons, and roughly 0.13% rests with the top ten. The specimen sequenced was naive CD4+ T cells sorted from blood. Sample subset: CD45RA+ positively selected. The receptors were gathered from a young man in good health.

The chain joins TRBV7-6 to TRBJ2-2; 12 bases are a match to TRBD2. J was trimmed by 4 bases and V by 0 bases; bases with no gene match: 0. Looked up from germline, CDR1 is SGHVS and CDR2 is FNYEAQ. The CDR3 sequence is 16 residues long. CDR3 bases: TGTGCCAGCAGCTTAGCGACTAGCGGGAGCACCGGGGAGCTGTTTTTT. It specifies CASSLATSGSTGELFF.

This clone has just one count. The CDR3 sequence is CASSLGTTGETQYF. The CDR3 bases are TGTGCCAGCAGCTTGGGGACTACCGGGGAGACCCAGTACTTC. The V and J genes are TRBV5-4 and TRBJ2-5, with D perhaps matching TRBD2 (6 bases). The CDR3 runs to 14 residues. Germline V gene lookup returns CDR1 SGHNT and CDR2 YYREEE (reference sequence). Trimming removed 0 bases from V and 5 bases from J, with 11 bases in between.

The chain has TRBV5-4 and TRBJ1-1; D gene uncertain. Germline V gives CDR1 SGHNT, CDR2 YYREEE (reference sequence). Trimming took off 4 bases at V and 1 base at J, with 11 bases between the two ends. CDR3 size: 14 residues. CDR3 sequence reads: CASSPDIQNTEAFF. The CDR3 bases are TGTGCCAGCAGCCCCGACATTCAGAACACTGAAGCTTTCTTT.

The chain uses TRBV6-5 and TRBJ1-1, with TRBD1 matching over 7 bases. Trimming cost V 2 bases and J 6 bases; bases outside gene matches: 6. CDR3 length: 14 amino acids. The V gene's germline CDR1 is MNHEY and CDR2 SVGAGI. CDR3 DNA sequence: TGTGCCAGCAGTTACCCAGGGGGTATCGCTGAAGCTTTCTTT. Protein: CASSYPGGIAEAFF.

V is TRBV2 and J is TRBJ2-3; 10 bases align to TRBD2. Germline lookup yields CDR1 SNHLY and CDR2 FYNNEI. There are 14 residues in the CDR3. V trimming: 8 bases; J trimming: 5 bases; junction bases outside the gene matches: 7. CDR3 sequence (DNA): TGTGCCAGCTGGGAGCGGGAGGGTGGAGATACGCAGTATTTT. Its protein product is CASWEREGGDTQYF.

The V and J genes are TRBV6-6 and TRBJ1-3; D uncertain. Trimming removed 0 bases at V and 3 bases at J, with 6 bases between. This CDR3 has 14 residues. The germline V gene has CDR1 MNHNY and CDR2 SVGAGI (reference sequence). CDR3 sequence: CASSYSTVGNTIYF. DNA for the CDR3: TGTGCCAGCAGTTACTCGACCGTTGGAAACACCATATATTTT.

The chain's CDR3 is CAIGGVDTEAFF. The CDR3 region has the DNA TGTGCCATCGGTGGGGTGGACACTGAAGCTTTCTTT. The chain is built from TRBV10-3 and TRBJ1-1, with D unclear. This CDR3 comprises 12 residues. With 8 bases removed from V and 3 bases from J, the gap between germline ends came to 10 bases. Germline V lookup: CDR1 ENHRY, CDR2 SYGVKD.

This clone has more than one count but fewer than ten. This rearrangement joins TRBV4-1 to TRBJ2-1, with 10 bases identical to TRBD2. The CDR3 extends over 17 amino acids. Losses at the gene ends were 0 bases for V and 0 bases for J; bases not matched to a gene: 2. Germline-derived CDR1 and CDR2 are MGHRA and YSYEKL. The CDR3 DNA reads as TGCGCCAGCAGCCAAGAGACTAGCGGGTCCTCCTACAATGAGCAGTTCTTC. Protein product: CASSQETSGSSYNEQFF.

The chain combines TRBV25-1 with TRBJ1-4; TRBD1 matches at 9 bases. This CDR3 contains 16 residues. Germline trimming cut 3 bases from V and 7 bases from J; bases unmatched to any gene: 9. Germline CDR1 is MGHDK and CDR2 is SYGVNS. In DNA form, the CDR3 reads TGTGCCAGCAGTGACCAGGGACAGGGCTCTGGTGAAAAACTGTTTTTT. This translates into CASSDQGQGSGEKLFF.

The genes are TRBV2 and TRBJ2-7, with D perhaps matching TRBD1 or TRBD2 (5 bases each). The CDR3 runs 13 residues. Looked up from germline, CDR1 is SNHLY and CDR2 is FYNNEI. Trimming shortened V by 5 bases and J by 6 bases, and 14 bases separated the two germline ends. The CDR3 loop is CASSNRDLREQYF. The CDR3, as DNA: TGTGCCAGCAGTAACCGGGACCTTCGCGAGCAGTACTTC.

The V and J genes are TRBV11-3 and TRBJ2-7; D unclear. The CDR3 sequence is 13 residues long. Trimming stripped 1 base from V and 2 bases from J, with 6 bases between. Germline-derived CDR1 and CDR2 are SGHNT and YENEEA. The CDR3 DNA is TGTGCCAGCAGCTTAGGGGTCACCTACGAGCAGTACTTC. It codes for CASSLGVTYEQYF.

The chain joins TRBV25-1 to TRBJ1-2; no definite D call. From germline, CDR1 is MGHDK and CDR2 SYGVNS. V lost 1 base and J lost 2, with 11 bases in between. This CDR3 region has 15 residues. The CDR3 sequence is CASSESGGMNYGYTF. The CDR3 DNA follows: TGTGCCAGCAGTGAATCGGGTGGAATGAACTATGGCTACACCTTC.

V and J are TRBV5-1 and TRBJ2-5, with TRBD2 matching 11 bases. Germline V lookup: CDR1 SGHRS, CDR2 YFSETQ. V gave up 3 bases and J gave up 2 bases; unmatched junction bases: 6. This CDR3 has 16 amino acids. This chain's CDR3 is CASSSYSGGAQETQYF. CDR3 nucleotide sequence: TGCGCCAGCAGCTCTTATAGCGGGGGGGCGCAAGAGACCCAGTACTTC.

V and J are TRBV4-3 and TRBJ2-1, with 10 positions matching TRBD2. The length of the CDR3 is 17 residues. Germline V gives CDR1 LGHNA, CDR2 YSLEER. The V gene end was trimmed by 0 bases and the J gene end by 9 bases; junction bases not matched to a gene: 11. The CDR3 sequence is CASSQDQSAGGPAEQFF. The CDR3 coding sequence is TGCGCCAGCAGCCAAGATCAGTCAGCGGGAGGGCCGGCTGAGCAGTTCTTC.

This sequence joins TRBV5-1 and TRBJ1-5, with D perhaps TRBD1 (5 bases). The CDR3 spans 15 residues. Germline CDR1 is SGHRS and CDR2 is YFSETQ. Trimming left V 0 bases short and J 6 bases short, with 13 bases between. CDR3 bases: TGCGCCAGCAGCTTGGGGGGCGAGGCTCGTCAGCCCCAGCATTTT. Protein: CASSLGGEARQPQHF.

Concerning this clone: The sample holds other DNA sequences that translate to the same CDR3. The CDR3 region is CASSLAGITDTQYF. CDR3 nucleotide sequence: TGCGCCAGCAGCTTGGCGGGAATAACAGATACGCAGTATTTT. The chain links TRBV5-1 to TRBJ2-3; D may be TRBD2 (5 bases). CDR3 size: 14 residues. Trimming removed 0 bases at V and 3 bases at J, with 8 bases between. Per the germline V gene, CDR1 is SGHRS and CDR2 is YFSETQ.